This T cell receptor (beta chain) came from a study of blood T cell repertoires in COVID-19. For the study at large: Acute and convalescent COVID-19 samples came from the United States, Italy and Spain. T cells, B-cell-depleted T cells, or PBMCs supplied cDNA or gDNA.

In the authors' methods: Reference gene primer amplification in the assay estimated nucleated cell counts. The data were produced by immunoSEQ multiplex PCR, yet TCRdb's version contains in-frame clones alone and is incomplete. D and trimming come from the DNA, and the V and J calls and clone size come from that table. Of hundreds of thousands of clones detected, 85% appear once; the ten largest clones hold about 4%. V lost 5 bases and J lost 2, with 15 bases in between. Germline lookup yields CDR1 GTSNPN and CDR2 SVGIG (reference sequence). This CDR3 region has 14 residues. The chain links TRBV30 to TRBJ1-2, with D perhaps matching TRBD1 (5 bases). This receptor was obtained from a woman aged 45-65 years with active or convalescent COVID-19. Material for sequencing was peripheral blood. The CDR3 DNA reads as TGTGCCTGGGTAGCCGGGACTGTGAACTATGGCTACACCTTC. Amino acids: CAWVAGTVNYGYTF.